Reported below is one T cell receptor beta chain. What it binds is not known. Treatment defined: approximately 18 received Ad26.COV2.S at low or high dose, single or two shots; about five received placebo; per-sample allocation not given. Sampling was done on day 63 after the first vaccine or placebo injection. CDR3 length: 16 residues. V lost 6 bases to trimming and J lost 0 bases; unmatched junction nucleotides: 7. CDR1 is SQVTM, CDR2 ANQGSEA, per germline. This specimen belongs to a study of Ad26.COV2.S vaccination and SARS-CoV-2 variants. Study information: Ad26.COV2.S was injected intramuscularly once or twice, 56 days apart.

The protocol was immunoSEQ multiplex PCR, while the TCRdb copy is restricted to in-frame clones and leaves out a portion. The data show 400,000 to 450,000 clones, with about nine tenths seen just once and more than 3.5% held by the top ten. Study-wide results and caveats: Researchers cautioned that TCR breadth and depth analyses may have underestimated total T cell responses. Reported findings describe substantial breadth in spike-specific CD8+ and CD4+ T cell responses following vaccination. Measurement of non-spike TCR breadth gave similar results in vaccine and placebo recipients.

The rearrangement joins TRBV29-1 to TRBJ2-1; 11 positions match TRBD2. This specimen was peripheral blood, taken in a trial of Ad26.COV2.S vaccine versus placebo. The receptor comes from a person aged 18-60 years who received the Ad26.COV2.S COVID-19 vaccine or a placebo. CDR3 sequence reads: CSVEGLADSSYNEQFF. For the CDR3, the DNA is TGCAGCGTCGAGGGACTAGCGGACAGCTCCTACAATGAGCAGTTCTTC.